This is a list of T cell receptor beta chains from one sample in a study of TIL therapy for anti-PD-1-resistant metastatic lung cancer. Repertoires were generated with immunoSEQ multiplex PCR, while TCRdb's copy carries only in-frame clones and drops some. The sample has tens of thousands of clones; around 70% are singletons. Sequences were derived from blood, sampled at baseline. These TCRs come from a person aged 25-79 years with non-small cell lung cancer. Each CDR3 is given with its conserved first and last residue. The D gene is left open where the match is weak. A row's size may be missing; if present it is once, few, many or a size class.

j_call: TRBJ1-2; d_call: .; v_call: TRBV30; clone_size: .; cdr3_aa: CAWSVEANYGYTF; cdr3_nt: TGTGCCTGGAGTGTCGAGGCTAACTATGGCTACACCTTC
j_call: TRBJ1-1; d_call: .; v_call: TRBV19; clone_size: few; cdr3_aa: CASSIVRGRNTEAFF; cdr3_nt: TGTGCCAGTAGTATAGTTCGGGGGAGGAACACTGAAGCTTTCTTT
j_call: TRBJ1-2; d_call: .; v_call: TRBV5-4; clone_size: few; cdr3_aa: CATTQRDSAGYTF; cdr3_nt: TGTGCCACCACCCAACGGGACTCTGCTGGCTACACCTTC
j_call: TRBJ2-1; d_call: .; v_call: TRBV5-1; clone_size: .; cdr3_aa: CASSVQGLGDNEQFF; cdr3_nt: TGCGCCAGCAGCGTACAGGGTCTAGGGGACAATGAGCAGTTCTTC
j_call: TRBJ2-2; d_call: .; v_call: TRBV7-9; clone_size: .; cdr3_aa: CASSLDPGMVGELFF; cdr3_nt: TGTGCCAGCAGCTTAGATCCAGGGATGGTCGGGGAGCTGTTTTTT
j_call: TRBJ2-7; d_call: .; v_call: TRBV28; clone_size: .; cdr3_aa: CASSFGGFSEQYF; cdr3_nt: TGTGCCAGCAGTTTTGGGGGGTTCTCCGAGCAGTACTTC
j_call: TRBJ2-3; d_call: TRBD1; v_call: TRBV7-9; clone_size: .; cdr3_aa: CASSKMTGGGTNTQYF; cdr3_nt: TGTGCCAGCAGCAAGATGACAGGGGGGGGCACAAATACGCAGTATTTT
j_call: TRBJ2-7; d_call: TRBD2; v_call: TRBV29-1; clone_size: .; cdr3_aa: CSVGGRTGTTPYEQYF; cdr3_nt: TGCAGCGTCGGAGGGCGGACCGGGACTACCCCTTACGAGCAGTACTTC
j_call: TRBJ1-1; d_call: .; v_call: TRBV20-1; clone_size: .; cdr3_aa: CSASSSEAFF; cdr3_nt: TGCAGTGCTAGTTCTTCTGAAGCTTTCTTT
j_call: TRBJ1-5; d_call: TRBD1; v_call: TRBV27; clone_size: once; cdr3_aa: CASSAHRGTNQPQHF; cdr3_nt: TGTGCCAGCAGTGCTCACAGGGGGACCAATCAGCCCCAGCATTTT
j_call: TRBJ2-3; d_call: TRBD2; v_call: TRBV6-4; clone_size: .; cdr3_aa: CASSESGTSGSDTQYF; cdr3_nt: TGTGCCAGCAGTGAGTCAGGGACTAGCGGGAGCGATACGCAGTATTTT
j_call: TRBJ1-5; d_call: TRBD1; v_call: TRBV7-9; clone_size: few; cdr3_aa: CASTTGESNQPQHF; cdr3_nt: TGTGCCAGTACAACAGGGGAAAGCAATCAGCCCCAGCATTTT
j_call: TRBJ1-3; d_call: .; v_call: TRBV9; clone_size: .; cdr3_aa: CASSAGGASGNTIYF; cdr3_nt: TGTGCCAGCAGCGCCGGCGGGGCCTCTGGAAACACCATATATTTT
j_call: TRBJ2-7; d_call: .; v_call: TRBV27; clone_size: once; cdr3_aa: CASSLKGNSYEQYF; cdr3_nt: TGTGCCAGCAGTTTAAAAGGAAACTCCTACGAGCAGTACTTC
j_call: TRBJ1-3; d_call: .; v_call: TRBV5-4; clone_size: .; cdr3_aa: CASSFGGGISGNTIYF; cdr3_nt: TGTGCCAGCAGCTTTGGGGGGGGGATCTCTGGAAACACCATATATTTT
j_call: TRBJ1-1; d_call: .; v_call: TRBV2; clone_size: few; cdr3_aa: CASSEGGDTEAFF; cdr3_nt: TGTGCCAGCAGTGAAGGTGGGGACACTGAAGCTTTCTTT
j_call: TRBJ1-1; d_call: TRBD1; v_call: TRBV15; clone_size: few; cdr3_aa: CATSRAVGTGTTEAFF; cdr3_nt: TGTGCCACCAGCAGAGCGGTAGGGACAGGGACCACTGAAGCTTTCTTT
j_call: TRBJ2-1; d_call: TRBD1; v_call: TRBV5-5; clone_size: .; cdr3_aa: CASSGTEYNEQFF; cdr3_nt: TGTGCCAGCAGTGGGACAGAATACAATGAGCAGTTCTTC
j_call: TRBJ2-7; d_call: .; v_call: TRBV6-5; clone_size: .; cdr3_aa: CASSYQGYEQYF; cdr3_nt: TGTGCCAGCAGTTACCAGGGTTATGAGCAGTACTTC
j_call: TRBJ2-1; d_call: TRBD1; v_call: TRBV6-6; clone_size: .; cdr3_aa: CASRGQDLRNEQFF; cdr3_nt: TGTGCCAGCAGGGGACAGGACCTCCGCAATGAGCAGTTCTTC
j_call: TRBJ1-2; d_call: .; v_call: TRBV5-1; clone_size: .; cdr3_aa: CASSSARGYGYTF; cdr3_nt: TGCGCCAGCAGCTCAGCACGGGGCTATGGCTACACCTTC
j_call: TRBJ1-5; d_call: TRBD1; v_call: TRBV19; clone_size: few; cdr3_aa: CASKYRTGYNQPQHF; cdr3_nt: TGTGCCAGTAAATACCGGACAGGGTACAATCAGCCCCAGCATTTT